The table lists the clone carrying this T cell receptor (beta chain) with a few counts. The source of the sample is a study of blood T cell repertoires in COVID-19. Residents of about two dozen US areas, aged roughly 18 to 89 years, made up the participants. Participant-reported clinical history was the basis for cohort assignment. This CDR3 comprises 13 residues. V was cut by 1 base and J by 5 bases, with 7 bases left in between. The germline V gene encodes CDR1 SGDLS and CDR2 YYNGEE. Original handling: How many nucleated cells were present was estimated from reference gene primer amplification. Here immunoSEQ multiplex PCR was the method, and the copy in TCRdb shows in-frame clones only, minus some. V and J calls and clone size come straight from that table; D and trimming were deduced from the DNA. The table lists under 300,000 clones, about 86% of them singletons.

The chain uses TRBV9 and TRBJ1-5; tentatively, D is TRBD1 (6 bases). The sequenced material came from PBMCs or T cells enriched from blood (not recorded which). This clonotype was obtained from a man aged 50-60 years who had recovered from COVID-19. The DNA of the CDR3 is TGTGCCAGCAGCGTATCAGGGGATCAGCCCCAGCATTTT. Its protein is CASSVSGDQPQHF.